The 6 T cell receptor beta chains in this list originate from one sample, sequenced in a study of cytomegalovirus exposure and HLA in healthy donors. PCR amplification relied on 60 Vbeta primers (plus 13 Jbeta primers). The data were produced by immunoSEQ multiplex PCR, yet TCRdb's version contains in-frame clones alone and is incomplete. The data show about 160,000 clones, with less than 90% seen just once and 0.8% to 1.3% held by the top ten. The specimen was PBMCs. Receptors originate from a man aged 25 to 40 in good health and CMV-seronegative.

The chain uses TRBV27 and TRBJ2-2; weak D call: TRBD2 (5 bases). This CDR3 has 14 residues. Germline lookup yields CDR1 MNHEY and CDR2 SMNVEV (reference sequence). With 6 bases removed from V and 5 bases from J, the gap between germline ends came to 13 bases. In DNA, the CDR3 is TGTGCCAGCAGCTATGGGCCGGGAACCGGGGAGCTGTTTTTT. The encoded protein is CASSYGPGTGELFF.

DNA for the CDR3: TGTGCCAGCAGTCCCCTCCAGCGGGGAAAAGGCGAGCAGTACTTC. It codes for CASSPLQRGKGEQYF. This chain connects TRBV27 to TRBJ2-7, with 7 bases lining up with TRBD2. The V gene end was trimmed by 5 bases and the J gene end by 6 bases; junction bases not matched to a gene: 13. Germline assignment: CDR1 MNHEY and CDR2 SMNVEV (reference sequence). There are 15 residues in the CDR3.

The CDR3 coding sequence is TGTGCCAGCTCACCAAACCAAGGGGGCTCTGGAAACACCATATATTTT. It encodes CASSPNQGGSGNTIYF. V usage is TRBV18 and J usage is TRBJ1-3, with a tentative D call TRBD1 (6 bases). The CDR3 runs to 16 residues. Between the trimmed V and J ends, which lost 2 bases and 0 bases, there was a span of 11 bases. Germline V CDR1 and CDR2: KGHSH, LQKENI. Based on the CDR3 plus reference TRBV18 and TRBJ1-3, the full variable domain is NAGVMQNPRHLVRRRGQEARLRCSPMKGHSHVYWYRQLPEEGLKFMVYLQKENIIDESGMPKERFSAEFPKEGPSILRIQQVVRGDSAAYFCASSPNQGGSGNTIYFGEGSWLTVV.

A few counts support this clone. This chain links TRBV13 with TRBJ2-7; 10 bases match TRBD1. The V gene end was trimmed by 2 bases and the J gene end by 3 bases; junction bases not matched to a gene: 4. This CDR3 is 15 amino acids long. Germline values: CDR1 PRHDT, CDR2 FYEKMQ (reference sequence). CDR3 in DNA: TGTGCCAGCAGCTTACGTCGGACAGGGGGCTACGAGCAGTACTTC. It encodes CASSLRRTGGYEQYF.

V gene TRBV6-5 combines with J gene TRBJ1-1; perhaps TRBD1 as D (5 bases). V lost 5 bases and J lost 3, with 13 bases in between. In germline, CDR1 is MNHEY, CDR2 SVGAGI. The CDR3 is 14 amino acids. The CDR3 DNA sequence: TGTGCCAGCAGTAGGGGAGGCGGGGACACTGAAGCTTTCTTT. Its protein is CASSRGGGDTEAFF.

The rearrangement uses TRBV6-5 and TRBJ2-6; D is undetermined. Deletions cut 2 bases from V and 0 bases from J, with 2 bases between. In germline, CDR1 is MNHEY, CDR2 SVGAGI. This CDR3 region has 14 residues. CDR3: CASSYHSGANVLTF. CDR3 DNA sequence: TGTGCCAGCAGTTACCACTCTGGGGCCAACGTCCTGACTTTC.